This TCR beta chain originates from a study of CD4 T cells in relation to SARS-CoV-2 and coronaviruses. Broader study findings: Around 60% of donors had memory CD4+ clonotypes crossrecognizing SARS-CoV-2 and common cold coronavirus spike.

In the case of this clone: Its target is not known.

This CDR3 region has 13 residues. Trimming took off 6 bases at V and 6 bases at J, with 15 bases between the two ends. Germline V gene sequence: CDR1 MNHNY, CDR2 SVGAGI (reference sequence). Clones were sequenced by immunoSEQ multiplex PCR, and TCRdb holds only the in-frame ones, with some missing. The table lists almost 30,000 clones, 70% to 85% of them singletons, with about 14% in the top ten. The unexposed donors gave CD4+ T cells in about 2010-2019, prior to COVID-19. The cells were cultured for approximately ten days before CD4+ T cells were isolated. Half the medium was replaced with IL-2 medium on days 3 and 7.

The sequence came from a human donor in good health. Source material: CD4+ T cells from PBMCs, cultured in vitro. The genes are TRBV6-6 and TRBJ2-7; perhaps TRBD1 as D (6 bases). CDR3 sequence reads: CASRMQGNREQYF. As DNA, the CDR3 is TGTGCCAGCAGGATGCAGGGGAACCGCGAGCAGTACTTC.